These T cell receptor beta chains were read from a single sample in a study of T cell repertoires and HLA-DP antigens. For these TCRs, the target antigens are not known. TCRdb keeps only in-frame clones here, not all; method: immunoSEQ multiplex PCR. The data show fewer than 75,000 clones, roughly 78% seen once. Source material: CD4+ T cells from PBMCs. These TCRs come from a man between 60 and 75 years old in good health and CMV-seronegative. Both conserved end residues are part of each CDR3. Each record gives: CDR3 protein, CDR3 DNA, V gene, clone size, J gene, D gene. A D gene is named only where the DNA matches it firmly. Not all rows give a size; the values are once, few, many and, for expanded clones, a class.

CDR3: CASSKWLLAGVADTQYF; DNA: TGTGCCAGTAGCAAGTGGTTACTAGCGGGAGTGGCAGATACGCAGTATTTT; V: TRBV19; size: -; J: TRBJ2-3; D: TRBD2
CDR3: CASSLVGDPGNTIYF; DNA: TGTGCCAGCAGCTTAGTCGGCGATCCTGGAAACACCATATATTTT; V: TRBV7-2; size: -; J: TRBJ1-3; D: -
CDR3: CSGQGNYEQYF; DNA: TGCAGTGGGCAGGGAAACTACGAGCAGTACTTC; V: TRBV20-1; size: -; J: TRBJ2-7; D: -
CDR3: CASSARSPDSGANVLTF; DNA: TGTGCCAGCAGCGCACGTTCCCCCGACTCTGGGGCCAACGTCCTGACTTTC; V: TRBV7-8; size: -; J: TRBJ2-6; D: -
CDR3: CASSYNGREQFF; DNA: TGTGCCAGCAGTTACAACGGTCGAGAGCAGTTCTTC; V: TRBV6-5; size: few; J: TRBJ2-1; D: -
CDR3: CASSLDREQPQHF; DNA: TGTGCCAGCAGCTTAGACCGAGAACAGCCCCAGCATTTT; V: TRBV11-2; size: once; J: TRBJ1-5; D: -
CDR3: CASSYYREGNTEAFF; DNA: TGTGCCAGCAGTTACTATCGGGAGGGGAACACTGAAGCTTTCTTT; V: TRBV6-5; size: -; J: TRBJ1-1; D: -
CDR3: CASSLATSGNPKAQFF; DNA: TGTGCCAGCAGCTTAGCCACTAGCGGGAACCCCAAAGCGCAGTTCTTC; V: TRBV11-2; size: -; J: TRBJ2-1; D: TRBD2
CDR3: CASSLPGADTQYF; DNA: TGTGCCAGCAGCCTACCGGGAGCAGATACGCAGTATTTT; V: TRBV5-6; size: -; J: TRBJ2-3; D: -
CDR3: CASSRTEVEKLFF; DNA: TGTGCCAGCAGCCGGACAGAGGTTGAAAAACTGTTTTTT; V: TRBV9; size: -; J: TRBJ1-4; D: -
CDR3: CASSSHRTENQYF; DNA: TGTGCCAGCAGCTCCCATCGGACTGAAAATCAGTACTTC; V: TRBV7-3; size: -; J: TRBJ2-5; D: -
CDR3: CASSYVSYYGYTF; DNA: TGTGCCAGCAGTTACGTGTCGTACTATGGCTACACCTTC; V: TRBV6-5; size: many; J: TRBJ1-2; D: -
CDR3: CASSTGTGVHEQYF; DNA: TGTGCCAGCAGCACCGGGACAGGGGTCCACGAGCAGTACTTC; V: TRBV2; size: medium-sized; J: TRBJ2-7; D: TRBD1
CDR3: CASSLFTGGELFF; DNA: TGTGCCAGCAGCTTATTTACGGGCGGGGAGCTGTTTTTT; V: TRBV7-2; size: -; J: TRBJ2-2; D: -
CDR3: CASSLLGQASGNTIYF; DNA: TGTGCCAGCAGCTTACTAGGACAGGCCTCTGGAAACACCATATATTTT; V: TRBV11-2; size: -; J: TRBJ1-3; D: TRBD1
CDR3: CASSLQGYEQYF; DNA: TGTGCCAGCAGCTTGCAGGGTTACGAGCAGTACTTC; V: TRBV7-2; size: -; J: TRBJ2-7; D: -
CDR3: CASRDRAETQYF; DNA: TGCGCCAGCAGGGACAGGGCCGAGACCCAGTACTTC; V: TRBV5-1; size: -; J: TRBJ2-5; D: TRBD1